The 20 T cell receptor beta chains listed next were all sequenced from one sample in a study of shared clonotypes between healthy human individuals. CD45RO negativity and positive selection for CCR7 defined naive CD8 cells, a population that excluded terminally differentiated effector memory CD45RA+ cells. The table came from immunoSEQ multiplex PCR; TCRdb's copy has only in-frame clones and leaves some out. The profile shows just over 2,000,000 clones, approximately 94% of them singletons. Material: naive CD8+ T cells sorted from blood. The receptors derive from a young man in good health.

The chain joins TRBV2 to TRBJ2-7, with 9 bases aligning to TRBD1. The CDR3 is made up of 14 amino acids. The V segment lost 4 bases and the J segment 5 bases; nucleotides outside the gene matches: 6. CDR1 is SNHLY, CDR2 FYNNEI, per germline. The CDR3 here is CASSVGQGINEQYF. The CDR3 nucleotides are TGTGCCAGCAGTGTGGGACAGGGAATAAACGAGCAGTACTTC.

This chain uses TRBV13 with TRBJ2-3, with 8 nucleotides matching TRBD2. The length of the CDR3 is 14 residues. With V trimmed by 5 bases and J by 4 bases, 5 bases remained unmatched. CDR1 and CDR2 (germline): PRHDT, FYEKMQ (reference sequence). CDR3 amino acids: CASSDTGGADTQYF. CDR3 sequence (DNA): TGTGCCAGCAGCGATACGGGAGGGGCAGATACGCAGTATTTT.

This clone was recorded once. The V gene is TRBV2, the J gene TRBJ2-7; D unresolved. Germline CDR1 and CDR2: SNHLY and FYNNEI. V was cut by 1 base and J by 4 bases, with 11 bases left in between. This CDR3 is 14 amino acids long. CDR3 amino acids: CASSEGDGWYEQYF. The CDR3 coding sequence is TGTGCCAGCAGTGAAGGAGATGGGTGGTACGAGCAGTACTTC.

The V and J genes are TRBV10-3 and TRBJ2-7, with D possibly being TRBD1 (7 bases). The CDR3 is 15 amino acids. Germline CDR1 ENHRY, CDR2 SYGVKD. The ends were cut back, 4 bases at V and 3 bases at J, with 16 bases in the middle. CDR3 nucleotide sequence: TGTGCCATCAGTGCCGAGACAGGGACTTTCTACGAGCAGTACTTC. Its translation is CAISAETGTFYEQYF.

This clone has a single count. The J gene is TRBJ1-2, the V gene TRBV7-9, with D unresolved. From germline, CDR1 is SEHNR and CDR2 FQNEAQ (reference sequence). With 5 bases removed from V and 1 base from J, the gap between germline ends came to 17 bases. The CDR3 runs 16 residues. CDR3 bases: TGTGCCAGCAGCCCGGGAAAGGTGGCTGGTAACTATGGCTACACCTTC. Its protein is CASSPGKVAGNYGYTF. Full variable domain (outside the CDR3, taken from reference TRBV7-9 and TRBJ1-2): DTGVSQNPRHKITKRGQNVTFRCDPISEHNRLYWYRQTLGQGPEFLTYFQNEAQLEKSRLLSDRFSAERPKGSFSTLEIQRTEQGDSAMYLCASSPGKVAGNYGYTFGSGTRLTVV.

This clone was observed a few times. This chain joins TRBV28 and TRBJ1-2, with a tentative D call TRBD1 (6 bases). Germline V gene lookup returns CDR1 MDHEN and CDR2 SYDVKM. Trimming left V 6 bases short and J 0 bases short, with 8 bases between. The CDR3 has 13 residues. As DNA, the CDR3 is TGTGCCAGCAGGGACAGTTCTAACTATGGCTACACCTTC. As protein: CASRDSSNYGYTF.

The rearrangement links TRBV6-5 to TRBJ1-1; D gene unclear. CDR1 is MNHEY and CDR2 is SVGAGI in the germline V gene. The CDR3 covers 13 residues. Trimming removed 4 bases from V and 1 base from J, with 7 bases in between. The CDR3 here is CASSSAGNTEAFF. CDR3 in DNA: TGTGCCAGCAGTTCCGCGGGGAACACTGAAGCTTTCTTT.

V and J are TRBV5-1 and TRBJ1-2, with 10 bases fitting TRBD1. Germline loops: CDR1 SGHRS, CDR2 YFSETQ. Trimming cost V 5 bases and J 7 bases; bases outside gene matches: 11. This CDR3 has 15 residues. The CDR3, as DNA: TGCGCCAGCAGGGAAAGCGACAGGGGGCCACCTGGCTACACCTTC. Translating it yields CASRESDRGPPGYTF.

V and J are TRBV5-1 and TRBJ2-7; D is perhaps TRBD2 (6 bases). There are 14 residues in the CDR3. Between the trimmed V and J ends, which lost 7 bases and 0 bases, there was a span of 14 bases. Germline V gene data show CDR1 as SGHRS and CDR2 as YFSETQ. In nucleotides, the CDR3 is TGCGCCAGCGGCGGGGATCCGGACTCCTACGAGCAGTACTTC. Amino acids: CASGGDPDSYEQYF.

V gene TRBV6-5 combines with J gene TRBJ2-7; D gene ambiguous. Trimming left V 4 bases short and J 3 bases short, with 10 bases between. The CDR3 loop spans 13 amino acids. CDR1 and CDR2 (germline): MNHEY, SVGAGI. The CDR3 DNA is TGTGCCAGCAGTTCGAACGGATACTACGAGCAGTACTTC. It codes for CASSSNGYYEQYF.

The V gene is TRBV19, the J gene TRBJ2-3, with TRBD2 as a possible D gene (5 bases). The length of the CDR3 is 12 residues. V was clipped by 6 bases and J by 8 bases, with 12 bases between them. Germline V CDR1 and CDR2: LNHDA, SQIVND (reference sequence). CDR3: CASSSDYLTQYF. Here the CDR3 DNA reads TGTGCCAGTAGCTCTGACTACCTTACGCAGTATTTT.

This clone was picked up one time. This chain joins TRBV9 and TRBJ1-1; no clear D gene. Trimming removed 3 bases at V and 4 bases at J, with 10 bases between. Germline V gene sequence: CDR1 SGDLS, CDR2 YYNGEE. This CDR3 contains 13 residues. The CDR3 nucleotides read TGTGCCAGCAGCGCGCCATGGGCCACTGAAGCTTTCTTT. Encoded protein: CASSAPWATEAFF.

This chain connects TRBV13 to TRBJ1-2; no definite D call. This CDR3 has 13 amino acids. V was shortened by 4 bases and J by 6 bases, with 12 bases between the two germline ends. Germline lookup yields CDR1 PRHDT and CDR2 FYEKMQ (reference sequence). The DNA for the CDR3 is TGTGCCAGCAGCTCCCCGGGAGTCGATGGCTACACCTTC. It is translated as CASSSPGVDGYTF.

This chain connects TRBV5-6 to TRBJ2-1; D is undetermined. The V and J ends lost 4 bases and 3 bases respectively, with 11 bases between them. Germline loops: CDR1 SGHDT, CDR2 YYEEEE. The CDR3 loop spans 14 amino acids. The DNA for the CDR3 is TGTGCCAGCAGCCTCTCGAAGCGCTACAATGAGCAGTTCTTC. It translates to CASSLSKRYNEQFF.

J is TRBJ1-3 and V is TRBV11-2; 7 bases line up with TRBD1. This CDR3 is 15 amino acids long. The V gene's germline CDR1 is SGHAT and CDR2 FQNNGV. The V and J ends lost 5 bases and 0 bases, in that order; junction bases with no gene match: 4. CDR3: CASSKGQLSGNTIYF. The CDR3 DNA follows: TGTGCCAGCAGCAAGGGACAGCTCTCTGGAAACACCATATATTTT.

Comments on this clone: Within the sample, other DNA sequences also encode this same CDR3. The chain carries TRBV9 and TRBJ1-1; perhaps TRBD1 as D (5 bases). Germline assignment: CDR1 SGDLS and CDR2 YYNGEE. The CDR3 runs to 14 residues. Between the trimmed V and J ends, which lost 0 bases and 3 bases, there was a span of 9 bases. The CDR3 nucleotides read TGTGCCAGCAGCGTAGCGGGGGGGGACACTGAAGCTTTCTTT. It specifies CASSVAGGDTEAFF.

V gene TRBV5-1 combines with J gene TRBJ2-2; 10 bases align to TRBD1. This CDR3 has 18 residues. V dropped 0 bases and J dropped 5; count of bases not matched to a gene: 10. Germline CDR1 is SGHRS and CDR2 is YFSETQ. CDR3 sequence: CASSLGLRDRGWTGELFF. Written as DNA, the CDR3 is TGCGCCAGCAGCTTGGGGCTCCGGGACAGGGGATGGACCGGGGAGCTGTTTTTT. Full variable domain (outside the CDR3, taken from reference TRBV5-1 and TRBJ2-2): KAGVTQTPRYLIKTRGQQVTLSCSPISGHRSVSWYQQTPGQGLQFLFEYFSETQRNKGNFPGRFSGRQFSNSRSEMNVSTLELGDSALYLCASSLGLRDRGWTGELFFGEGSRLTVL.

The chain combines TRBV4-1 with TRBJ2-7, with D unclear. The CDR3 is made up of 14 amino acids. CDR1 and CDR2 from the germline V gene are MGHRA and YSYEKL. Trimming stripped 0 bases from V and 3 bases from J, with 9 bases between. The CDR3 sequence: CASSQDNNRYEQYF. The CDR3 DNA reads TGCGCCAGCAGCCAAGATAACAATCGCTACGAGCAGTACTTC.

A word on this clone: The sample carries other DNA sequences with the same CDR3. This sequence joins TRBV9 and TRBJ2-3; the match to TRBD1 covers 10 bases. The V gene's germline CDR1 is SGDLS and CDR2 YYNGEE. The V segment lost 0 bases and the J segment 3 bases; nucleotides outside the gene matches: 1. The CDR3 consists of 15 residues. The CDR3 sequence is CASSVEGQGTDTQYF. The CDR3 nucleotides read TGTGCCAGCAGCGTAGAGGGACAGGGGACAGATACGCAGTATTTT.

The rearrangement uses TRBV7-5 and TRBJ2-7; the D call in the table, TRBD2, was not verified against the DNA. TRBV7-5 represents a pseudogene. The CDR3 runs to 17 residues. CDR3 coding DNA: TGTGCCAGAAGCTGGACTAGGGAGGCGGGACACTCCTACGAGCAGTACTTC. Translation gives CARSWTREAGHSYEQYF.